A single sample gave rise to the 30 T cell receptor beta chains below, sequenced in a study of blood T cell repertoires in COVID-19. Libraries were prepared by immunoSEQ multiplex PCR; TCRdb keeps only in-frame clonotypes and omits some of them. The data hold roughly 180,000 clones, with roughly 80% observed a single time. The sample was PBMCs or T cells enriched from blood (not recorded which). All receptors derive from a man aged 45-65 years who had recovered from COVID-19.

This clone was observed a single time. The V gene is TRBV21-1, the J gene TRBJ1-2; whether TRBD1, the table's D call, matches the DNA was not checked. TRBV21-1 is flagged as a pseudogene. The CDR3 has 16 amino acids. The CDR3 here is CASSKGDRVEEYGYTF. The CDR3 DNA reads TGTGCCAGCAGCAAGGGGGACAGGGTTGAAGAGTATGGCTACACCTTC.

This clone appeared a few times. V and J are TRBV9 and TRBJ1-1; 9 bases fit TRBD1. The CDR3 totals 16 residues. CDR1 SGDLS and CDR2 YYNGEE come from the germline V gene. V dropped 1 base and J dropped 4; count of bases not matched to a gene: 8. In DNA, the CDR3 is TGTGCCAGCAGCGTACCGCCGGGACAGGGCGGCACTGAAGCTTTCTTT. Its translation is CASSVPPGQGGTEAFF.

This clone appeared a single time. The rearrangement joins TRBV15 to TRBJ2-7; tentative D call: TRBD2 (5 bases). Germline V gene lookup returns CDR1 LNHNV and CDR2 YYDKDF (reference sequence). This CDR3 has 14 residues. Trimming took off 3 bases at V and 3 bases at J, with 12 bases between the two ends. The chain's CDR3 is CATSSFLGVYEQYF. CDR3 coding DNA: TGTGCCACCAGCAGCTTCCTCGGGGTCTACGAGCAGTACTTC. Complete variable domain (other parts from reference TRBV15 and TRBJ2-7): DAMVIQNPRYQVTQFGKPVTLSCSQTLNHNVMYWYQQKSSQAPKLLFHYYDKDFNNEADTPDNFQSRRPNTSFCFLDIRSPGLGDTAMYLCATSSFLGVYEQYFGPGTRLTVT.

The V gene is TRBV5-1, the J gene TRBJ2-1; TRBD2 aligns across 7 bases. The germline CDR1 and CDR2 sequences are SGHRS and YFSETQ. The ends lost 0 bases at V and 5 bases at J; junction bases unmatched: 5. This CDR3 is 15 amino acids long. The CDR3 DNA reads as TGCGCCAGCAGCTTGGGCGGACTAGAAGACAATGAGCAGTTCTTC. Amino acid sequence: CASSLGGLEDNEQFF.

This sequence joins TRBV24-1 and TRBJ2-1, with 13 bases matching TRBD2. The CDR3 sequence is 18 residues long. Trimming cost V 6 bases and J 4 bases; bases outside gene matches: 11. Germline CDR1 is KGHDR and CDR2 is SFDVKD. In nucleotides, the CDR3 is TGTGCCACCAGTCCGGGACTAGCGGGGCTTCCCCCATACAATGAGCAGTTCTTC. This sequence encodes CATSPGLAGLPPYNEQFF.

This clone was recorded once. The genes are TRBV5-5 and TRBJ2-5, with TRBD2 matching over 11 bases. Trimming cost V 4 bases and J 5 bases; bases outside gene matches: 10. CDR1 is SGHKS and CDR2 is YYEKEE in the germline V gene (reference sequence). CDR3 length equals 16 residues. The CDR3 DNA reads as TGTGCCAGCAGCCATATAGCGGGGGGGCTGATCGAGACCCAGTACTTC. It yields the protein CASSHIAGGLIETQYF.

The V call is TRBV5-4, the J call TRBJ1-2; D remains unclear. CDR1 is SGHNT, CDR2 YYREEE, per germline (reference sequence). V was pared by 2 bases and J by 1 base, with 6 bases between. There are 13 residues in the CDR3. The CDR3 is CASSLPVNYGYTF. As DNA, the CDR3 is TGTGCCAGCAGCTTACCAGTTAACTATGGCTACACCTTC.

The J gene is TRBJ2-3, the V gene TRBV4-1, with 13 bases fitting TRBD2. Trimming took 1 base from V and 8 from J; bases not matched to a gene: 6. CDR1 MGHRA and CDR2 YSYEKL come from the germline V gene. This CDR3 region has 16 residues. CDR3 bases: TGCGCCAGCAGCCAAGCCGGGACTAGCGGGGACCCTACGCAGTATTTT. Its protein product is CASSQAGTSGDPTQYF.

This clone is judged medium-sized. The chain joins TRBV27 to TRBJ1-2; TRBD1 matches 8 bases. The CDR3 is 14 amino acids. V was clipped by 5 bases and J by 0 bases; unmatched bases: 2. Germline V gene sequence: CDR1 MNHEY, CDR2 SMNVEV (reference sequence). CDR3 DNA sequence: TGTGCCAGCAGTACACAGGGGGCTAACTATGGCTACACCTTC. It encodes CASSTQGANYGYTF.

Regarding this clone: It is unclear where the CDR3 begins or ends on the DNA, so no DNA is shown, and the CDR3 is as TCRdb lists it. The chain carries TRBV19 and TRBJ1-2; the table names TRBD1, a call not compared with the DNA. The CDR3 length is 14 residues, termini included. In germline, CDR1 is LNHDA, CDR2 SQIVND (reference sequence). This CDR3 is CASTSGQGAEGYTF.

CDR3 in DNA: TGTGCCAGCAGCCTCACGGGTCCCGACACTGAAGCTTTCTTT. It is translated as CASSLTGPDTEAFF. The gene calls are TRBV7-9 and TRBJ1-1; D unclear. V shed 5 bases and J shed 3 bases, with 13 bases lying between them. Germline CDR1 and CDR2: SEHNR and FQNEAQ (reference sequence). The CDR3 is 14 residues long.

The chain is built from TRBV18 and TRBJ2-7; weak D call: TRBD1 (6 bases). Germline-derived CDR1 and CDR2 are KGHSH and LQKENI. This CDR3 has 15 residues. Trimming took off 2 bases at V and 0 bases at J, with 11 bases between the two ends. The CDR3 loop reads CASSPAGVVSYEQYF. The CDR3 coding sequence is TGTGCCAGCTCACCAGCAGGGGTGGTCTCCTACGAGCAGTACTTC.

The chain recombines TRBV20-1 with TRBJ1-5; 8 positions match TRBD1. The CDR3 has 14 amino acids. V shed 3 bases, J shed 3 bases, and the junction held 4 bases outside the gene matches. Germline V gene lookup returns CDR1 DFQATT and CDR2 SNEGSKA (reference sequence). The CDR3 DNA is TGCAGTGCTAGTACAGGGGGTACCAATCAGCCCCAGCATTTT. Its translation is CSASTGGTNQPQHF.

This rearrangement joins TRBV29-1 to TRBJ1-5; D gene uncertain. From germline, CDR1 is SQVTM and CDR2 ANQGSEA. The CDR3 contains 13 residues. Trimming removed 8 bases at V and 7 bases at J, with 18 bases between. CDR3 coding DNA: TGCAGCTATCAATTTGGGGAGAACCAGCCCCAGCATTTT. This encodes CSYQFGENQPQHF.

V is TRBV18 and J is TRBJ1-1, with 9 bases aligning to TRBD1. With 0 bases clipped from V and 11 bases from J, the junction kept 7 bases outside the gene matches. The CDR3 totals 14 residues. Germline CDR1 and CDR2: KGHSH and LQKENI. For the CDR3, the DNA is TGTGCCAGCTCACCACCTCGGACAGGGGATCGGGCTTTCTTT. Its protein is CASSPPRTGDRAFF.

J is TRBJ2-2 and V is TRBV28, with 8 bases aligning to TRBD1. The CDR3 consists of 14 residues. V was clipped by 2 bases and J by 4 bases; unmatched bases: 0. The germline V gene has CDR1 MDHEN and CDR2 SYDVKM. The CDR3 sequence is CASSLGQGTGELFF. CDR3 coding DNA: TGTGCCAGCAGTTTAGGACAGGGCACCGGGGAGCTGTTTTTT.

This clone was seen just once. V gene TRBV19 combines with J gene TRBJ2-5; D gene ambiguous. The length of the CDR3 is 11 residues. Germline lookup yields CDR1 LNHDA and CDR2 SQIVND (reference sequence). V lost 5 bases, J lost 5 bases, and 6 bases lay in between. The CDR3 here is CASSAGETQYF. In DNA, the CDR3 is TGTGCCAGTAGTGCCGGGGAGACCCAGTACTTC.

The chain joins TRBV27 to TRBJ2-1, with 8 bases aligning to TRBD2. The CDR3 covers 16 residues. Germline CDR1 reads MNHEY; CDR2 reads SMNVEV (reference sequence). Unmatched junction bases numbered 8, after V lost 3 bases and J lost 4 bases. The CDR3, as DNA: TGTGCCAGCAGTTTCTTAAGCGGGAGAAAATACAATGAGCAGTTCTTC. Amino acids: CASSFLSGRKYNEQFF.

The genes are TRBV25-1 and TRBJ1-1; D is undetermined. The germline V gene encodes CDR1 MGHDK and CDR2 SYGVNS. The CDR3 is made up of 12 amino acids. Trimming removed 4 bases from V and 6 bases from J, with 9 bases in between. The chain's CDR3 is CASSVSGSEAFF. The CDR3 DNA is TGTGCCAGCAGTGTGTCCGGGTCTGAAGCTTTCTTT.

The chain combines TRBV5-1 with TRBJ1-1; the match to TRBD1 covers 10 bases. With V trimmed by 7 bases and J by 8 bases, 8 bases remained unmatched. Per the germline V gene, CDR1 is SGHRS and CDR2 is YFSETQ. The CDR3 is 13 residues long. The CDR3: CASCQDRGAEAFF. The CDR3, as DNA: TGCGCCAGCTGCCAGGACAGGGGGGCGGAAGCTTTCTTT.

The chain has TRBV29-1 and TRBJ1-2; TRBD1 matches 8 bases. The CDR3 runs to 10 residues. With 6 bases clipped from V and 10 bases from J, the junction kept 4 bases outside the gene matches. Germline assignment: CDR1 SQVTM and CDR2 ANQGSEA. The CDR3, as DNA: TGCAGCGTCGGACAGGGCGACTACACCTTC. This gives the protein CSVGQGDYTF.

J is TRBJ2-5 and V is TRBV1; the listed D gene, TRBD2, was not tested against the DNA. TRBV1 is tagged as a pseudogene. The CDR3 length is 21 residues. The CDR3 coding sequence is TGCACCAGCAGCCAACCCCGACGGCCCGCGGGGGGGCCGACCGTGGGGGAGACCCAGTACTTC. Its translation is CTSSQPRRPAGGPTVGETQYF.

The chain couples TRBV19 to TRBJ2-6; D remains ambiguous. Trimming removed 4 bases at V and 0 bases at J, with 16 bases between. The CDR3 runs 18 residues. Germline values: CDR1 LNHDA, CDR2 SQIVND (reference sequence). The CDR3 DNA is TGTGCCAGTAGTACCAGGAAACAACCTCACTCTGGGGCCAACGTCCTGACTTTC. Amino acids: CASSTRKQPHSGANVLTF.

In its sample, this clone was seen once. V gene TRBV27 combines with J gene TRBJ2-2, with a possible D match to TRBD1 (5 bases). The CDR3 covers 15 residues. Germline V gives CDR1 MNHEY, CDR2 SMNVEV (reference sequence). The germline V and J ends were trimmed by 3 bases and 0 bases, with 8 bases remaining between them. In nucleotides, the CDR3 is TGTGCCAGCAGTTTTGCGACAGCGAACACCGGGGAGCTGTTTTTT. This gives the protein CASSFATANTGELFF.

The gene calls are TRBV5-8 and TRBJ2-3, with 8 nucleotides matching TRBD2. Looked up from germline, CDR1 is SGHTS and CDR2 is YDEGEE. The ends lost 6 bases at V and 4 bases at J; junction bases unmatched: 7. The CDR3 contains 14 residues. The CDR3 DNA reads as TGTGCCAGCAATCGCCTAGCGGGTCCAGATACGCAGTATTTT. It codes for CASNRLAGPDTQYF.

In this sample, this clone turned up a few times. This chain links TRBV3-1 (or the pseudogene TRBV3-2) with TRBJ2-6, with D perhaps matching TRBD1 (5 bases). CDR1 LGHDT and CDR2 YNNKEL come from the germline V gene (reference sequence). V dropped 3 bases and J dropped 3 bases, with 18 bases sitting between them. The CDR3 extends over 18 amino acids. CDR3 DNA sequence: TGTGCCAGCAGCCACACCCAGGCAGGGCTTGGTGGGGCCAACGTCCTGACTTTC. It is translated as CASSHTQAGLGGANVLTF.

This chain uses TRBV12-3 or TRBV12-4 with TRBJ2-4; D unresolved. The CDR3 consists of 13 residues. V was clipped by 7 bases and J by 1 base, with 8 bases between them. The CDR3 nucleotides read TGTGCCAGCACTAACTCCGCCAAAAACATTCAGTACTTC. It yields the protein CASTNSAKNIQYF.

The rearrangement uses TRBV5-8 and TRBJ2-3; weak D call: TRBD1 (6 bases). Trimming pared 4 bases from V and 10 bases from J, leaving 22 bases between. Germline CDR1 and CDR2: SGHTS and YDEGEE. This CDR3 comprises 15 residues. CDR3 amino acids: CASSLNSGAQGSQYF. The CDR3 DNA is TGTGCCAGCAGCCTCAATTCAGGAGCACAGGGATCGCAGTATTTT.

The chain joins TRBV19 to TRBJ2-5; 8 bases agree with TRBD1. J gave up 5 bases and V 7 bases, and 12 bases lay outside the gene matches. This CDR3 is built from 15 residues. Germline values: CDR1 LNHDA, CDR2 SQIVND (reference sequence). The CDR3: CASTPGQGALETQYF. Written as DNA, the CDR3 is TGTGCCAGTACCCCAGGGCAGGGGGCACTGGAGACCCAGTACTTC. Based on the CDR3 plus reference TRBV19 and TRBJ2-5, the full variable domain is DGGITQSPKYLFRKEGQNVTLSCEQNLNHDAMYWYRQDPGQGLRLIYYSQIVNDFQKGDIAEGYSVSREKKESFPLTVTSAQKNPTAFYLCASTPGQGALETQYFGPGTRLLVL.

Note on this clone: One junction end does not reproduce the germline sequence, and a read error may be involved. This chain links TRBV19 with TRBJ2-1; 7 bases match TRBD1. Germline lookup yields CDR1 LNHDA and CDR2 SQIVND (reference sequence). The CDR3 length is 14 residues. The CDR3: CASGIGTANNEQFF. The DNA for the CDR3 is TGTGCCAGTGGTATAGGGACAGCAAACAATGAGCAGTTCTTC.